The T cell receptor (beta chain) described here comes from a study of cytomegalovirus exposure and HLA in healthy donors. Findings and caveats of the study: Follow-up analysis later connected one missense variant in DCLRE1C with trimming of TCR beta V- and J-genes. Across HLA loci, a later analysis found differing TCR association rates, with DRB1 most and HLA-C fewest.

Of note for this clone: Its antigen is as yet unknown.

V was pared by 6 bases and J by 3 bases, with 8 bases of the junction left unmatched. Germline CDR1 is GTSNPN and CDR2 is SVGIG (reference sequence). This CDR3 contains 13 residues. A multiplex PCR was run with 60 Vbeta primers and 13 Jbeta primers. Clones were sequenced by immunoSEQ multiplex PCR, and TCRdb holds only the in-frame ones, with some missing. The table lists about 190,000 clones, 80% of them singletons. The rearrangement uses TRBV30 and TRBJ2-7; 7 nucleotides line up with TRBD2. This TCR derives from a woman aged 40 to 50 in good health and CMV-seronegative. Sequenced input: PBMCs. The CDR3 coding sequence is TGTGCCTGCCCTGGGAGGGCCAACTACGAGCAGTACTTC. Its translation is CACPGRANYEQYF.